Listed here are 7 T cell receptor beta chains from one sample, sequenced in a study of blood T cell repertoires in COVID-19. Produced via immunoSEQ multiplex PCR; TCRdb's table is partial and in-frame only. Of 250,000 to 300,000 clones listed, roughly 80% are singletons. The sample consisted of PBMCs or T cells enriched from blood (not recorded which). The receptors stem from a man aged 35-49 years who had been exposed to COVID-19.

On this clone itself: The same CDR3 also results from other DNA sequences found in this sample. The V and J genes are TRBV6-5 and TRBJ1-5; the match to TRBD1 covers 9 bases. CDR3 size: 15 residues. Germline values: CDR1 MNHEY, CDR2 SVGAGI. Trimming at V came to 6 bases and at J to 0 bases, leaving 3 bases not matched to a gene. The chain's CDR3 is CASSRTGDSNQPQHF. The CDR3 DNA sequence: TGTGCCAGCAGCCGGACAGGGGATAGCAATCAGCCCCAGCATTTT.

The chain couples TRBV12-3 or TRBV12-4 to TRBJ2-5; D is uncertain. Trimming cost V 4 bases and J 1 base, with 4 bases left between them. The CDR3 extends over 12 amino acids. The CDR3 DNA sequence: TGTGCCAGCAGTTCCTTCCAAGAGACCCAGTACTTC. Translation: CASSSFQETQYF.

This sequence joins TRBV24-1 and TRBJ2-7; D gene uncertain. The ends were cut back, 3 bases at V and 6 bases at J, with 8 bases in the middle. Per the germline V gene, CDR1 is KGHDR and CDR2 is SFDVKD. The CDR3 is 12 residues long. The CDR3 bases are TGTGCCACCAGTGATCTCTACGTCGAGCAGTACTTC. It encodes CATSDLYVEQYF.

The chain employs TRBV12-3 or TRBV12-4 and TRBJ2-3; D may be TRBD1 (6 bases). V was pared by 6 bases and J by 6 bases, with 10 bases between. The CDR3 totals 12 residues. CDR3 nucleotides: TGTGCCAGCAGACAGGGAGCGGATACGCAGTATTTT. Its protein is CASRQGADTQYF.

This clone appeared a single time. The chain recombines TRBV6-5 with TRBJ1-2, with 12 bases matching TRBD1. The germline gives CDR1 MNHEY, CDR2 SVGAGI. The CDR3 extends over 15 amino acids. The V segment lost 6 bases and the J segment 3 bases; nucleotides outside the gene matches: 5. CDR3 nucleotides: TGTGCCAGCAGAAAGGGACAGGGGGCTGACTATGGCTACACCTTC. Residues: CASRKGQGADYGYTF.

Only one count was recorded for this clone. The chain employs TRBV4-1 and TRBJ2-5, with TRBD2 matching 9 bases. The CDR3 spans 19 residues. Germline V lookup: CDR1 MGHRA, CDR2 YSYEKL. V lost 5 bases to trimming and J lost 5 bases; unmatched junction nucleotides: 21. CDR3 sequence: CASSTPRAGGPIGRETQYF. The CDR3 DNA is TGCGCCAGCAGCACCCCCCGGGCGGGAGGGCCCATAGGTCGGGAGACCCAGTACTTC.

The chain carries TRBV29-1 and TRBJ1-2, with 10 bases aligning to TRBD1. This CDR3 contains 15 residues. V trimming: 6 bases; J trimming: 7 bases; junction bases outside the gene matches: 14. CDR1 and CDR2 from the germline V gene are SQVTM and ANQGSEA. CDR3 sequence reads: CSVARGDRGFGGYTF. CDR3 sequence (DNA): TGCAGCGTCGCTAGGGGGGACAGGGGATTCGGTGGCTACACCTTC. The variable domain in full, with the rest retrieved from reference TRBV29-1 and TRBJ1-2, is SAVISQKPSRDICQRGTSLTIQCQVDSQVTMMFWYRQQPGQSLTLIATANQGSEATYESGFVIDKFPISRPNLTFSTLTVSNMSPEDSSIYLCSVARGDRGFGGYTFGSGTRLTVV.